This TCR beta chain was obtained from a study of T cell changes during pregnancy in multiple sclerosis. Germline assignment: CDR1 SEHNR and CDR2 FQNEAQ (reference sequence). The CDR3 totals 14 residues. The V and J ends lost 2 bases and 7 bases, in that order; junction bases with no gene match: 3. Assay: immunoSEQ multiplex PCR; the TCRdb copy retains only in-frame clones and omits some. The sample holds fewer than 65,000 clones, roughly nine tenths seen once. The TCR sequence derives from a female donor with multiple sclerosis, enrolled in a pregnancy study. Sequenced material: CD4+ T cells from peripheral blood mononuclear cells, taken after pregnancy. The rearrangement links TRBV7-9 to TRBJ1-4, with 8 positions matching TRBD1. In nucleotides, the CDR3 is TGTGCCAGCAGCTTACCAACAGGGGGTGAAAAACTGTTTTTT. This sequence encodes CASSLPTGGEKLFF.